Listed below are T cell receptor beta chains from one sample, sequenced in a study of T cell responses to AZD1222 COVID-19 vaccine. TCRdb's table, derived via immunoSEQ multiplex PCR, lists solely in-frame clones and lacks some. The table shows more than 15,000 clones, with about 90% occurring only once. The source material was peripheral blood, sampled 28 days after the second AZD1222 dose. All receptors come from an adult who received the AZD1222 COVID-19 vaccine. Both conserved end residues are part of each CDR3. Each record gives: clone size, V gene, D gene, J gene, CDR3 protein, CDR3 DNA. A D gene is named only where the DNA matches it firmly. Clone size is given for some rows only: seen once, a few or many times, or a class if the clone is expanded.

clone_size: -; v_call: TRBV11-2; d_call: -; j_call: TRBJ1-5; cdr3_aa: CASAGPGTPQHF; cdr3_nt: TGTGCCAGCGCGGGACCAGGTACCCCCCAGCATTTT
clone_size: -; v_call: TRBV7-2; d_call: -; j_call: TRBJ1-5; cdr3_aa: CASSLDGGDQPQHF; cdr3_nt: TGTGCCAGCAGCTTAGACGGGGGCGATCAGCCCCAGCATTTT
clone_size: -; v_call: TRBV12-3/TRBV12-4; d_call: -; j_call: TRBJ1-1; cdr3_aa: CASSLWQRGEAFF; cdr3_nt: TGTGCCAGCAGTTTATGGCAGAGGGGTGAAGCTTTCTTT
clone_size: few; v_call: TRBV15; d_call: -; j_call: TRBJ1-1; cdr3_aa: CATSRPQGWTEAFF; cdr3_nt: TGTGCCACCAGCCGGCCCCAGGGGTGGACTGAAGCTTTCTTT
clone_size: few; v_call: TRBV6-5; d_call: TRBD2; j_call: TRBJ2-1; cdr3_aa: CASSYLREGLDEQFF; cdr3_nt: TGTGCCAGCAGTTACTTGCGGGAGGGATTGGATGAGCAGTTCTTC
clone_size: -; v_call: TRBV5-6; d_call: -; j_call: TRBJ2-5; cdr3_aa: CASSRWGDTSETQYF; cdr3_nt: TGTGCCAGCAGCCGGTGGGGGGACACCTCGGAGACCCAGTACTTC
clone_size: -; v_call: TRBV12-3/TRBV12-4; d_call: -; j_call: TRBJ2-3; cdr3_aa: CASRVSTDTQYF; cdr3_nt: TGTGCCAGCAGGGTCAGCACAGATACGCAGTATTTT
clone_size: few; v_call: TRBV4-2; d_call: -; j_call: TRBJ1-4; cdr3_aa: CASSQDLTSRDEKLFF; cdr3_nt: TGTGCCAGCAGCCAAGATTTGACCAGTCGGGATGAAAAACTGTTTTTT
clone_size: -; v_call: TRBV29-1; d_call: -; j_call: TRBJ2-2; cdr3_aa: CSGRLGGELFF; cdr3_nt: TGCAGCGGCCGGCTTGGCGGGGAGCTGTTTTTT
clone_size: -; v_call: TRBV5-4; d_call: -; j_call: TRBJ1-1; cdr3_aa: CASSPGPFNTEAFF; cdr3_nt: TGTGCCAGCAGCCCGGGACCGTTCAACACTGAAGCTTTCTTT
clone_size: -; v_call: TRBV5-5; d_call: -; j_call: TRBJ2-2; cdr3_aa: CASSLYRVGNTGELFF; cdr3_nt: TGTGCCAGCAGCCTATACAGGGTGGGCAACACCGGGGAGCTGTTTTTT
clone_size: -; v_call: TRBV7-7; d_call: -; j_call: TRBJ2-5; cdr3_aa: CASSPSGVQETQYF; cdr3_nt: TGTGCCAGCAGCCCCAGCGGAGTCCAAGAGACCCAGTACTTC
clone_size: -; v_call: TRBV12-3/TRBV12-4; d_call: -; j_call: TRBJ1-5; cdr3_aa: CASSLADNQPQHF; cdr3_nt: TGTGCCAGCAGTTTAGCGGATAATCAGCCCCAGCATTTT
clone_size: -; v_call: TRBV30; d_call: TRBD2; j_call: TRBJ2-3; cdr3_aa: CAWSGTSASTDTQYF; cdr3_nt: TGTGCCTGGAGTGGAACTAGCGCTAGCACAGATACGCAGTATTTT
clone_size: -; v_call: TRBV6-2/TRBV6-3; d_call: TRBD1; j_call: TRBJ1-5; cdr3_aa: CASSSSRTGTQPQHF; cdr3_nt: TGTGCCAGCAGTTCCTCTCGGACAGGAACACAGCCCCAGCATTTT
clone_size: -; v_call: TRBV5-1; d_call: -; j_call: TRBJ1-4; cdr3_aa: CASSLMGWTNEKLFF; cdr3_nt: TGCGCCAGCAGTTTGATGGGGTGGACTAATGAAAAACTGTTTTTT
clone_size: -; v_call: TRBV30; d_call: -; j_call: TRBJ2-7; cdr3_aa: CAWSPPPAGLYEQYF; cdr3_nt: TGTGCCTGGAGTCCACCACCGGCAGGGCTCTACGAGCAGTACTTC
clone_size: -; v_call: TRBV7-9; d_call: -; j_call: TRBJ2-3; cdr3_aa: CASSPQEDTQYF; cdr3_nt: TGTGCCAGCAGCCCCCAGGAGGATACGCAGTATTTT
clone_size: few; v_call: TRBV10-3; d_call: TRBD1; j_call: TRBJ1-2; cdr3_aa: CAISAQGAWVNGYTF; cdr3_nt: TGTGCCATCAGCGCCCAGGGGGCTTGGGTGAATGGCTACACCTTC
clone_size: -; v_call: TRBV9; d_call: TRBD1; j_call: TRBJ2-6; cdr3_aa: CASSVEGAGANVLTF; cdr3_nt: TGTGCCAGCAGCGTAGAGGGGGCAGGGGCCAACGTCCTGACTTTC
clone_size: -; v_call: TRBV7-2; d_call: TRBD2; j_call: TRBJ2-1; cdr3_aa: CASSSSSGNHNEQFF; cdr3_nt: TGTGCCAGCAGCTCCTCTAGCGGGAACCACAATGAGCAGTTCTTC
clone_size: -; v_call: TRBV5-1; d_call: TRBD1; j_call: TRBJ2-7; cdr3_aa: CASSLVGQGTIYYEQYF; cdr3_nt: TGCGCCAGCAGCTTGGTAGGACAGGGGACCATCTACTACGAGCAGTACTTC
clone_size: -; v_call: TRBV5-1; d_call: -; j_call: TRBJ1-3; cdr3_aa: CASSLSSPGNTIYF; cdr3_nt: TGCGCCAGCAGCTTGTCTTCTCCTGGAAACACCATATATTTT
clone_size: -; v_call: TRBV28; d_call: TRBD1; j_call: TRBJ2-7; cdr3_aa: CASSLFIRWLDRDRGAYEQYF; cdr3_nt: TGTGCCAGCAGTTTATTCATACGATGGCTCGACCGGGACAGGGGGGCCTACGAGCAGTACTTC
clone_size: -; v_call: TRBV28; d_call: -; j_call: TRBJ2-7; cdr3_aa: CASSFPRTPYEQYF; cdr3_nt: TGTGCCAGCAGTTTCCCACGAACTCCCTACGAGCAGTACTTC
clone_size: -; v_call: TRBV11-2; d_call: -; j_call: TRBJ2-5; cdr3_aa: CASAGRGRRETQYF; cdr3_nt: TGTGCCAGCGCTGGGAGGGGGAGGAGGGAGACCCAGTACTTC
clone_size: -; v_call: TRBV2; d_call: -; j_call: TRBJ2-1; cdr3_aa: CASREHTYNEQFF; cdr3_nt: TGTGCCAGCAGGGAGCATACCTACAATGAGCAGTTCTTC
clone_size: -; v_call: TRBV6-5; d_call: -; j_call: TRBJ2-3; cdr3_aa: CASNAALTSTDTQYF; cdr3_nt: TGTGCCAGCAACGCGGCCTTAACTAGCACAGATACGCAGTATTTT
clone_size: -; v_call: TRBV6-5; d_call: -; j_call: TRBJ1-2; cdr3_aa: CAIGRQDGGYTF; cdr3_nt: TGTGCCATCGGGCGGCAAGACGGAGGCTACACCTTC
clone_size: -; v_call: TRBV24-1; d_call: -; j_call: TRBJ1-6; cdr3_aa: CATTAARPSPYNSPLHF; cdr3_nt: TGTGCCACCACGGCCGCGAGACCATCCCCCTATAATTCACCCCTCCACTTT
clone_size: -; v_call: TRBV5-1; d_call: -; j_call: TRBJ1-2; cdr3_aa: CASSLRSGDGGYTF; cdr3_nt: TGCGCCAGCAGCTTGCGGTCGGGGGATGGTGGCTACACCTTC
clone_size: -; v_call: TRBV2; d_call: -; j_call: TRBJ2-7; cdr3_aa: CASSEARRRGTYEQYF; cdr3_nt: TGTGCCAGCAGTGAAGCGCGGAGACGGGGGACCTACGAGCAGTACTTC
clone_size: -; v_call: TRBV29-1; d_call: -; j_call: TRBJ2-3; cdr3_aa: CSVEDPRGITDTQYF; cdr3_nt: TGCAGCGTTGAAGACCCCAGGGGAATCACAGATACGCAGTATTTT
clone_size: -; v_call: TRBV11-2; d_call: -; j_call: TRBJ1-1; cdr3_aa: CASSPDPLSYTEAFF; cdr3_nt: TGTGCCAGCAGCCCCGACCCCCTTTCGTACACTGAAGCTTTCTTT
clone_size: -; v_call: TRBV12-5; d_call: -; j_call: TRBJ2-3; cdr3_aa: CASGLWGASTDTQYF; cdr3_nt: TGTGCTAGTGGTTTATGGGGGGCTAGCACAGATACGCAGTATTTT
clone_size: -; v_call: TRBV6-5; d_call: -; j_call: TRBJ1-5; cdr3_aa: CASTAGLRQPQHF; cdr3_nt: TGTGCCAGCACCGCAGGGTTAAGACAGCCCCAGCATTTT
clone_size: -; v_call: TRBV11-2; d_call: TRBD1; j_call: TRBJ2-5; cdr3_aa: CASSRDSYQETQYF; cdr3_nt: TGTGCCAGCAGCCGGGACAGCTACCAAGAGACCCAGTACTTC
clone_size: -; v_call: TRBV4-1; d_call: TRBD2; j_call: TRBJ2-7; cdr3_aa: CASSQKGSVPAGGPYEQYF; cdr3_nt: TGCGCCAGCAGCCAAAAGGGGTCGGTACCAGCGGGAGGGCCTTACGAGCAGTACTTC
clone_size: -; v_call: TRBV28; d_call: -; j_call: TRBJ1-5; cdr3_aa: CASRHGTSGGGQPQHF; cdr3_nt: TGTGCCAGCAGACATGGGACTTCCGGGGGTGGTCAGCCCCAGCATTTT
clone_size: -; v_call: TRBV11-1; d_call: -; j_call: TRBJ2-5; cdr3_aa: CASSPGTAIIGTQYF; cdr3_nt: TGTGCCAGCAGCCCCGGCACAGCCATAATCGGGACCCAGTACTTC